Here is one TCR beta chain with its context. This specimen belongs to a study of shared clonotypes between healthy human individuals. The CDR3 sequence is 15 residues long. CDR1 is KGHSH and CDR2 is LQKENI in the germline V gene. V was trimmed by 4 bases and J by 1 base, leaving 10 bases between them. Libraries were prepared by immunoSEQ multiplex PCR; TCRdb keeps only in-frame clonotypes and omits some of them. The sample yields fewer than 2.5 million clones, approximately 94% seen once. The specimen sequenced was naive CD4+ T cells from PBMCs. Sample subset: CD45RA+ positively selected. This receptor was obtained from a man aged 18 to 30 in good health. Some clones in this sample may be carry-over from other donors' samples. This chain uses TRBV18 with TRBJ2-2; the D is unclear. CDR3 amino acids: CASSLAAVNTGELFF. CDR3 in DNA: TGTGCCAGCTCACTTGCGGCGGTGAACACCGGGGAGCTGTTTTTT.